Sequencing of this T cell receptor (beta chain) was carried out in a study of vaccination and CD4 T cells after COVID-19. Study details: Comprising six males and four females, the convalescent participants counted two Hispanic individuals among them. A vaccine, either BNT162b2 or mRNA-1273, was given to participants in two doses. At days 161 to 241 post-vaccination, as well as at day 14, a few convalescent patients were sampled.

TCRdb re-derived calls from the PCR reads in MiXCR, one entry per CDR3 protein. The sample gives approximately 29,000 distinct CDR3 sequences, approximately 49% of which show up once; approximately 6.1% is in the top ten. This clonotype was seen only a few times. Its antigen is currently unknown. General study points: The great majority, 304 of 307 vaccine-specific clones, proved spike mono-reactive in convalescent patients.

J was trimmed by 9 bases and V by 3 bases; bases with no gene match: 11. The germline gives CDR1 DFQATT, CDR2 SNEGSKA (reference sequence). CDR3 length: 15 amino acids. The time point is: late sampling 161 to 241 days after vaccination in a few convalescent patients. The chain employs TRBV20-1 and TRBJ2-1; 10 positions match TRBD2. The clonotype comes from a human donor who had recovered from COVID-19. Sequenced here: CD4+ T cells from blood, sampled about 7 months after SARS-CoV-2 vaccination. The CDR3: CSASGSLAGEVEQFF. In nucleotides, the CDR3 is TGCAGTGCTAGTGGATCCCTAGCGGGAGAGGTTGAGCAGTTCTTC.